Each of the 24 T cell receptor beta chains below was sequenced from the same sample in a study of molecular identifiers for immune sequencing clone quantification. One entry per CDR3 protein, called by TCRdb with MiXCR from the PCR reads. The sample shows more than 450,000 distinct CDR3 sequences, 20% to 25% of them seen only once. The specimen sequenced was naive CD8+ T cells from blood, with Jurkat cell RNA spiked in. Subset specified: FACS-sorted CD8+CD4-CCR7+CD45RA+ naive T cells. All receptors derive from a human donor in good health. Some libraries in this study had Jurkat cell RNA spiked in.

This clonotype was counted between two and nine times. The chain combines TRBV3-1 with TRBJ1-1; D is unclear. The germline gives CDR1 LGHDT, CDR2 YNNKEL (reference sequence). V lost 1 base to trimming and J lost 2 bases, with 14 bases between them. The CDR3 runs to 16 residues. The DNA of the CDR3 is TGTGCCAGCAGCCAAGTTTCCTGGAGCCTAAACACTGAAGCTTTCTTT. Protein product: CASSQVSWSLNTEAFF.

This clonotype was seen ten or more times. The chain combines TRBV7-2 with TRBJ2-5; D gene uncertain. The germline CDR1 and CDR2 sequences are SGHTA and FQGNSA. Trimming took 5 bases from V and 1 from J, leaving 11 bases between them. This CDR3 is 14 amino acids long. In nucleotides, the CDR3 is TGTGCCAGCAGCCCAAATAGACTCCAAGAGACCCAGTACTTC. This encodes CASSPNRLQETQYF. The complete variable domain, with remaining parts taken from reference TRBV7-2 and TRBJ2-5, reads GAGVSQSPSNKVTEKGKDVELRCDPISGHTALYWYRQSLGQGLEFLIYFQGNSAPDKSGLPSDRFSAERTGGSVSTLTIQRTQQEDSAVYLCASSPNRLQETQYFGPGTRLLVL.

V gene TRBV6-5 combines with J gene TRBJ1-4; D not certain. Looked up from germline, CDR1 is MNHEY and CDR2 is SVGAGI. The V and J ends lost 3 bases and 0 bases respectively, with 8 bases between them. CDR3 size: 15 residues. The CDR3 loop is CASSYGAATNEKLFF. DNA for the CDR3: TGTGCCAGCAGTTATGGAGCAGCAACTAATGAAAAACTGTTTTTT.

In its sample, this clonotype was seen many times. V gene TRBV11-2 combines with J gene TRBJ2-3; TRBD2 matches at 10 bases. CDR1 is SGHAT, CDR2 FQNNGV, per germline. The CDR3 spans 15 residues. The J segment lost 2 bases and the V segment lost 4 bases, leaving 3 bases of the junction unmatched. In nucleotides, the CDR3 is TGTGCCAGCAGCTCCGGGACTAGCGACACAGATACGCAGTATTTT. Translated, it gives CASSSGTSDTDTQYF.

The chain links TRBV12-3 or TRBV12-4 to TRBJ2-1, with D hard to call. Between the trimmed V and J ends, which lost 6 bases and 10 bases, there was a span of 13 bases. The CDR3 contains 12 residues. The CDR3 protein is CASSLSPGEQFF. The CDR3, as DNA: TGTGCCAGCAGCCTATCGCCTGGGGAGCAGTTCTTC.

In this sample, this clonotype turned up a few times. This chain connects TRBV7-9 to TRBJ2-2, with 14 bases matching TRBD2. After removal of 4 bases from V and 4 bases from J, the junction contained 8 bases not matched to a gene. The CDR3 covers 18 residues. CDR1 SEHNR and CDR2 FQNEAQ come from the germline V gene (reference sequence). The CDR3 here is CASSSPGLAGERTGELFF. CDR3 coding DNA: TGTGCCAGCAGCTCCCCGGGACTAGCGGGAGAGCGCACCGGGGAGCTGTTTTTT.

The CDR3 coding sequence is TGTGCCACCTCCAGGGAGGGGCCAGGGGCCAACGTCCTGACTTTC. Protein: CATSREGPGANVLTF. This sequence joins TRBV7-6 and TRBJ2-6; 7 bases map to TRBD2. Germline CDR1 and CDR2: SGHVS and FNYEAQ. This CDR3 is 15 amino acids long. The V and J ends lost 10 bases and 4 bases, in that order; junction bases with no gene match: 10.

In this sample, this clonotype turned up many times. The genes are TRBV7-9 and TRBJ2-7; unclear D gene. Trimming pared 4 bases from V and 4 bases from J, leaving 17 bases between. The germline gives CDR1 SEHNR, CDR2 FQNEAQ (reference sequence). The CDR3 length is 15 residues. DNA for the CDR3: TGTGCCAGCAGCTCGGGCCGAGAACTTTCTTACGAGCAGTACTTC. Its translation is CASSSGRELSYEQYF.

This clonotype has just a few counts. This chain links TRBV7-9 with TRBJ2-7; 10 bases align to TRBD1. This CDR3 spans 17 amino acids. With 0 bases clipped from V and 3 bases from J, the junction kept 8 bases outside the gene matches. CDR1 and CDR2 (germline): SEHNR, FQNEAQ (reference sequence). CDR3 sequence: CASSLAPGTGALYEQYF. The CDR3, as DNA: TGTGCCAGCAGCTTAGCACCGGGGACAGGGGCACTCTACGAGCAGTACTTC.

The chain couples TRBV19 to TRBJ2-1; D may be TRBD1 (6 bases). V lost 2 bases, J lost 10 bases, and 9 bases lay in between. Germline V gives CDR1 LNHDA, CDR2 SQIVND (reference sequence). The CDR3 loop spans 12 amino acids. DNA for the CDR3: TGTGCCAGTAGTATAACAGGGCTGGAGCAGTTCTTC. Translating gives CASSITGLEQFF.

Regarding this clonotype: A much larger clone is a single base away; this may be a read error. The chain joins TRBV5-1 to TRBJ2-7; maybe TRBD1 (5 bases). This CDR3 comprises 13 residues. Germline lookup yields CDR1 SGHRS and CDR2 YFSETQ. The V gene lost 7 bases and the J gene lost 2 bases, with 13 bases spanning the gap. DNA for the CDR3: TGCGCCAGCGCCCCAGGGTTCGCCTACGAGCAGTACTTC. Translation: CASAPGFAYEQYF.

At least ten counts were recorded for this clonotype. The gene calls are TRBV5-6 and TRBJ1-3; D unresolved. V was trimmed by 4 bases and J by 0 bases, leaving 11 bases between them. This CDR3 contains 15 residues. In germline, CDR1 is SGHDT, CDR2 YYEEEE. The CDR3 loop is CASSQRDTSGNTIYF. CDR3 nucleotide sequence: TGTGCCAGCAGCCAACGCGACACCTCTGGAAACACCATATATTTT.

This clonotype has just a few counts. V gene TRBV29-1 combines with J gene TRBJ2-1, with 9 bases fitting TRBD2. Germline CDR1 SQVTM, CDR2 ANQGSEA. Unmatched junction bases numbered 6, after V lost 3 bases and J lost 9 bases. This CDR3 has 13 residues. This chain's CDR3 is CSVEAGGYLEQFF. The CDR3 bases are TGCAGCGTTGAGGCGGGAGGGTATCTTGAGCAGTTCTTC.

This clonotype was observed at least ten times. The chain has TRBV7-9 and TRBJ2-4; unclear D gene. V was cut by 3 bases and J by 10 bases, with 19 bases left in between. This CDR3 comprises 15 residues. Germline CDR1 SEHNR, CDR2 FQNEAQ (reference sequence). CDR3 region: CASSFQPADDSIQYF. DNA for the CDR3: TGTGCCAGCAGCTTTCAACCCGCCGATGATTCAATTCAGTACTTC.

This clonotype occurred many times. V is TRBV28 and J is TRBJ2-5; weak D call: TRBD1 (6 bases). This CDR3 region has 13 residues. The V gene's germline CDR1 is MDHEN and CDR2 SYDVKM. Trimming stripped 5 bases from V and 7 bases from J, with 14 bases between. CDR3 nucleotides: TGTGCCAGCAGTCAAACAGGGTCGATGACCCAGTACTTC. Translation: CASSQTGSMTQYF.

This clonotype is a singleton in its sample. This may be a read error, as it is one base from a much larger clone. The chain couples TRBV7-6 to TRBJ2-2; TRBD1 matches 7 bases. This CDR3 is built from 17 residues. Germline V gene sequence: CDR1 SGHVS, CDR2 FNYEAQ. The CDR3 DNA follows: TGTGCCAGCAGCTTAACTCCCGGGACAGCGAACCCCGGGGAGCTGTTTTTT. Translated: CASSLTPGTANPGELFF.

This clonotype was recorded a few times. J is TRBJ2-7 and V is TRBV20-1, with TRBD2 matching 11 bases. The germline CDR1 and CDR2 sequences are DFQATT and SNEGSKA (reference sequence). Trimming took 3 bases from V and 0 from J; bases not matched to a gene: 10. The CDR3 runs 17 residues. DNA of the CDR3: TGCAGTGCTAGGTCCGGGACTAGCGGAGGGCGCTCCTACGAGCAGTACTTC. Encoded protein: CSARSGTSGGRSYEQYF.

The chain employs TRBV20-1 and TRBJ2-1, with TRBD2 matching over 9 bases. The CDR3 totals 14 residues. With 5 bases clipped from V and 4 bases from J, the junction kept 6 bases outside the gene matches. CDR1 is DFQATT and CDR2 is SNEGSKA in the germline V gene (reference sequence). The CDR3 DNA is TGCAGTGCTGAAACTAGCGGGTCATACAATGAGCAGTTCTTC. It encodes CSAETSGSYNEQFF.

This clonotype was recorded a few times. The chain uses TRBV3-1 and TRBJ1-1; D perhaps matches TRBD1 (5 bases). This CDR3 contains 15 residues. Trimming took off 2 bases at V and 0 bases at J, with 10 bases between the two ends. CDR1 LGHDT and CDR2 YNNKEL come from the germline V gene (reference sequence). DNA for the CDR3: TGTGCCAGCAGCCAAAGATGGGGGATGAACACTGAAGCTTTCTTT. It is translated as CASSQRWGMNTEAFF.

In the case of this clonotype: At one of its ends the junction is not consistent with the germline gene, which may arise from a read error. The V call is TRBV7-9, the J call TRBJ1-2, with D uncertain. Germline lookup yields CDR1 SEHNR and CDR2 FQNEAQ (reference sequence). The CDR3 sequence is 13 residues long. CDR3 loop: CASSSFKIYGYAF. The CDR3 DNA reads as TGTGCCAGCAGCTCCTTCAAGATCTATGGCTACGCCTTC.

This clonotype has a handful of counts. The chain recombines TRBV19 with TRBJ2-7; 10 bases match TRBD2. The CDR3 extends over 15 amino acids. The germline CDR1 and CDR2 sequences are LNHDA and SQIVND (reference sequence). Trimming removed 7 bases from V and 3 bases from J; junction bases left unmatched: 9. This CDR3 is CASTSGGGRNYEQYF. The CDR3 DNA is TGTGCCAGTACGAGCGGGGGGGGACGGAACTACGAGCAGTACTTC.

About this clonotype itself: A single base separates this from a much larger clone, so it may be a read error. This chain connects TRBV20-1 to TRBJ2-7; unclear D gene. Between the trimmed V and J ends, which lost 2 bases and 2 bases, there was a span of 16 bases. The CDR3 length is 15 residues. The germline gives CDR1 DFQATT, CDR2 SNEGSKA (reference sequence). This chain's CDR3 is CSARSIVGFTYEQYF. The CDR3 DNA reads as TGCAGTGCTAGATCAATAGTGGGATTCACCTACGAGCAGTACTTC.

This clonotype has at least ten counts. This chain links TRBV4-3 with TRBJ2-7, with D hard to call. Germline V gives CDR1 LGHNA, CDR2 YSLEER. Trimming shortened V by 1 base and J by 6 bases, and 10 bases separated the two germline ends. The CDR3 spans 13 residues. CDR3: CASSQAYGVEQYF. The CDR3 DNA is TGCGCCAGCAGCCAAGCTTACGGAGTCGAGCAGTACTTC.

The sample holds many counts of this clonotype. This chain uses TRBV20-1 with TRBJ2-7; D perhaps matches TRBD2 (6 bases). Germline CDR1 reads DFQATT; CDR2 reads SNEGSKA (reference sequence). Deletions cut 3 bases from V and 0 bases from J, with 12 bases between. The CDR3 loop spans 14 amino acids. The CDR3 loop is CSASVREASYEQYF. In nucleotides, the CDR3 is TGCAGTGCTAGTGTGAGGGAGGCCTCCTACGAGCAGTACTTC.